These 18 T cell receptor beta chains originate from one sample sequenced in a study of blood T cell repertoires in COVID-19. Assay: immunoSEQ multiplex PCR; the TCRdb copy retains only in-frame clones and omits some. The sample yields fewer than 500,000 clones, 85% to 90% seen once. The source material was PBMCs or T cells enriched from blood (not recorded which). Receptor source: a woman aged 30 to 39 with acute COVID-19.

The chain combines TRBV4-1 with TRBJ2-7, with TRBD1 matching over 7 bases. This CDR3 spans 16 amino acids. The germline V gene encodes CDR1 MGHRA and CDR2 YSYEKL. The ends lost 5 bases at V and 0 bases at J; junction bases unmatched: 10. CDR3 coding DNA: TGCGCCAGCAGCAACAACAGGGGTACCAACTCCTACGAGCAGTACTTC. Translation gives CASSNNRGTNSYEQYF.

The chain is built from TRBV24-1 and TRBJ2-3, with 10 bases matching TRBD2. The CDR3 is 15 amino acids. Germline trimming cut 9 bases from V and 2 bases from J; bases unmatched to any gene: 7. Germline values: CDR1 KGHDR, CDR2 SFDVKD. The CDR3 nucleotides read TGTGCCACCGGCGGACTAGCGGAATACACAGATACGCAGTATTTT. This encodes CATGGLAEYTDTQYF.

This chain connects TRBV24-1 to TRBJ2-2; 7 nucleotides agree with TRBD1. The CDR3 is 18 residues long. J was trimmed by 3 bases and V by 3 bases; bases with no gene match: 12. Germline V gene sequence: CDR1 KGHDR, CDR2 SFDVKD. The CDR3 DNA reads TGTGCCACCAGTGATCCGTCCCGAACAGGGGAGCACACCGGGGAGCTGTTTTTT. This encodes CATSDPSRTGEHTGELFF.

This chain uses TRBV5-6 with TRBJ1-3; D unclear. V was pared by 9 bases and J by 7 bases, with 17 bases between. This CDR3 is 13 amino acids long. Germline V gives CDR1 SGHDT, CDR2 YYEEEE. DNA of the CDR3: TGTGCCATATCGCGGGATCGAGCTAACACCATATATTTT. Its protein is CAISRDRANTIYF.

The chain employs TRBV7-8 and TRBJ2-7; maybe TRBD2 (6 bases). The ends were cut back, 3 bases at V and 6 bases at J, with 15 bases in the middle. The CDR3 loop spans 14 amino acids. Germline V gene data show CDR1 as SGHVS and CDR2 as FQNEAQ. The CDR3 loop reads CASSFRLGASEQYF. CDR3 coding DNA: TGTGCCAGCAGCTTTCGACTAGGGGCCTCCGAGCAGTACTTC.

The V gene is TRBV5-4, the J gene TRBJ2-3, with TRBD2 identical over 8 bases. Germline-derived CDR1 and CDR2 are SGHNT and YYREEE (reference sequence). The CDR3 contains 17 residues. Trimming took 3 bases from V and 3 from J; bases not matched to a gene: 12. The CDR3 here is CASSSTTWLAGTDTQYF. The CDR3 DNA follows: TGTGCCAGCAGCTCAACTACCTGGTTAGCGGGGACAGATACGCAGTATTTT.

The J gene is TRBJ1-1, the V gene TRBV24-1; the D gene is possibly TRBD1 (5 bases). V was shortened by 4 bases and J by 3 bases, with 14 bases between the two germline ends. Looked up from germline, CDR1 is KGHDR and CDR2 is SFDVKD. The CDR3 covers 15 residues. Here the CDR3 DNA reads TGTGCCACCAGTGACCCCAGTACAGGTGACACTGAAGCTTTCTTT. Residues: CATSDPSTGDTEAFF.

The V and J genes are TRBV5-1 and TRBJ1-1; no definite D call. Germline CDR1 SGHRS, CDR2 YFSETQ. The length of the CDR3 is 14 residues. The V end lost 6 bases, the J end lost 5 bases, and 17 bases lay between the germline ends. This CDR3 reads CASTRGEIGTEAFF. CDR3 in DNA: TGCGCCAGCACCCGCGGGGAAATTGGGACTGAAGCTTTCTTT.

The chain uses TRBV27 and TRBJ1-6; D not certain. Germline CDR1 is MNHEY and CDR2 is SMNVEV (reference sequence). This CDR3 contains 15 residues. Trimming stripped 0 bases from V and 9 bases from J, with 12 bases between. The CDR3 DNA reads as TGTGCCAGCAGTTTATCGTATAGCCCGGGTTCACCCCTCCACTTT. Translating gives CASSLSYSPGSPLHF.

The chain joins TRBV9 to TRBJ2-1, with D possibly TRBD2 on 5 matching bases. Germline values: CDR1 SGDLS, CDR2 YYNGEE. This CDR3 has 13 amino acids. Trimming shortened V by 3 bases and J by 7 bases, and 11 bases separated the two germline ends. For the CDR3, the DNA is TGTGCCAGCAGCGCACCGACGGGGAATGAGCAGTTCTTC. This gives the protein CASSAPTGNEQFF. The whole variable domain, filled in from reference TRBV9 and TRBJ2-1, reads DSGVTQTPKHLITATGQRVTLRCSPRSGDLSVYWYQQSLDQGLQFLIQYYNGEERAKGNILERFSAQQFPDLHSELNLSSLELGDSALYFCASSAPTGNEQFFGPGTRLTVL.

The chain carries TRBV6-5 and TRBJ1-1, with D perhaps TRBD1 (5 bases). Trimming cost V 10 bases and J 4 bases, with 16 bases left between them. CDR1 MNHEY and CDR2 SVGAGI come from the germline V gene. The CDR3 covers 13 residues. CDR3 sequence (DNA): TGTGCCACTGGGGTTATAAGGGGCACTGAAGCTTTCTTT. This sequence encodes CATGVIRGTEAFF.

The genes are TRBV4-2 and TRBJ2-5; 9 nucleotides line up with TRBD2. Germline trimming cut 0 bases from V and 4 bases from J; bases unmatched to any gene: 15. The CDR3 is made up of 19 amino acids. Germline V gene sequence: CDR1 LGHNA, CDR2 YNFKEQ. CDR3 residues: CASSQERGGDRFVRETQYF. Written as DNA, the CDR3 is TGTGCCAGCAGCCAAGAGCGGGGGGGCGATCGGTTTGTACGAGAGACCCAGTACTTC.

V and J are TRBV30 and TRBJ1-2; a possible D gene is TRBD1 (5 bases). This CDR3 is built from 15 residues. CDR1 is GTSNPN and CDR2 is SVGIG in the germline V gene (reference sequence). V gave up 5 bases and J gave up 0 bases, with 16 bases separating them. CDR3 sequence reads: CAWSLTVGANYGYTF. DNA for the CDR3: TGTGCCTGGTCGTTGACAGTAGGAGCTAACTATGGCTACACCTTC. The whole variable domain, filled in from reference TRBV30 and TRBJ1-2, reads SQTIHQWPATLVQPVGSPLSLECTVEGTSNPNLYWYRQAAGRGLQLLFYSVGIGQISSEVPQNLSASRPQDRQFILSSKKLLLSDSGFYLCAWSLTVGANYGYTFGSGTRLTVV.

The CDR3 reads CASRAPGGSNQPQHF. In DNA, the CDR3 is TGTGCCAGCAGGGCCCCAGGTGGGAGCAATCAGCCCCAGCATTTT. The V call is TRBV28, the J call TRBJ1-5; no firm D call. V was trimmed by 6 bases and J by 1 base, leaving 13 bases between them. CDR1 MDHEN and CDR2 SYDVKM come from the germline V gene. This CDR3 is 15 amino acids long.

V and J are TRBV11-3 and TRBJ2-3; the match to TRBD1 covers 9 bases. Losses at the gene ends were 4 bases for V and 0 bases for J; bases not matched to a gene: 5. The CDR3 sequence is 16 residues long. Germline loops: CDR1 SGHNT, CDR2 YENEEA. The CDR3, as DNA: TGTGCCAGCAGCTCTGGACAGGGGTCTAGCACAGATACGCAGTATTTT. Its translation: CASSSGQGSSTDTQYF.

The CDR3 reads CASSANQETQYF. The CDR3 region has the DNA TGTGCCAGCAGCGCTAACCAAGAGACCCAGTACTTC. This rearrangement joins TRBV2 to TRBJ2-5; D gene ambiguous. This CDR3 is 12 amino acids long. CDR1 is SNHLY and CDR2 is FYNNEI in the germline V gene. Trimming removed 6 bases from V and 0 bases from J, with 5 bases in between.

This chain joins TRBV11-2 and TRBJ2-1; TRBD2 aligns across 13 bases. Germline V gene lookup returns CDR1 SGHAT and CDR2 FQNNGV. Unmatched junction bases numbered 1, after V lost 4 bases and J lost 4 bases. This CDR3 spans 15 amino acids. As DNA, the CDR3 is TGTGCCAGCAGCTCGGGACTAGCGGGGTACAATGAGCAGTTCTTC. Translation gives CASSSGLAGYNEQFF.

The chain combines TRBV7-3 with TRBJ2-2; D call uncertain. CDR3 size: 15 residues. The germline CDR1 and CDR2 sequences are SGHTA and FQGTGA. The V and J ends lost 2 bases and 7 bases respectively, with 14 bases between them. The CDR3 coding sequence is TGTGCCAGCAGCTTAGAAACGGCGCGAGGCGGGGAGCTGTTTTTT. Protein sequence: CASSLETARGGELFF.